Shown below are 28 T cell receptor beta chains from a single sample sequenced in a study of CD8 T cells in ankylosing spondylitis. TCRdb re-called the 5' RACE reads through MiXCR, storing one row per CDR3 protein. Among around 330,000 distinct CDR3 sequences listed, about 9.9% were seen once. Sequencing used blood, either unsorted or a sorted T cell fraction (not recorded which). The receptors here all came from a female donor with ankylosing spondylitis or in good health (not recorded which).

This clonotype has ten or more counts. CDR3 nucleotides: TGTGCCAGCAGCCCCCAGCGGTCGTTGAACACCGGGGAGCTGTTTTTT. It codes for CASSPQRSLNTGELFF. The V and J genes are TRBV4-2 and TRBJ2-2; tentatively, D is TRBD2 (5 bases). The germline V gene has CDR1 LGHNA and CDR2 YNFKEQ. This CDR3 region has 16 residues. Trimming removed 4 bases at V and 1 base at J, with 13 bases between.

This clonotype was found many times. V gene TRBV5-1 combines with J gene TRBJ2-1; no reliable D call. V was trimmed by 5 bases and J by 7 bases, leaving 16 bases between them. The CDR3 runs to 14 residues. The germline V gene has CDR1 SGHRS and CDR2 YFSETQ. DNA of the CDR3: TGCGCCAGCAGTGGGCGCACTGGGGATAATGAGCAGTTCTTC. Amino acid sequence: CASSGRTGDNEQFF.

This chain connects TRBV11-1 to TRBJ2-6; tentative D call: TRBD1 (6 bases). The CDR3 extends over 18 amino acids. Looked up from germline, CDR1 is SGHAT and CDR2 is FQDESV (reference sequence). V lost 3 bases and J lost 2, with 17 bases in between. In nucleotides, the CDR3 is TGTGCCAGCAGCTTCTTGCCGGGGACACGGGCTGGGGCCAACGTCCTGACTTTC. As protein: CASSFLPGTRAGANVLTF.

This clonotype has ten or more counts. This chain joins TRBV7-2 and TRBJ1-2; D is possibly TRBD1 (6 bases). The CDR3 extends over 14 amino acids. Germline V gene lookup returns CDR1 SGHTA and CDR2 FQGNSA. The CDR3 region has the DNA TGTGCTATAAGTGGGGACACCTCTAACTATGGCTACACCTTC. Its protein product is CAISGDTSNYGYTF. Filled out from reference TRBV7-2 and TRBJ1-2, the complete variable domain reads GAGVSQSPSNKVTEKGKDVELRCDPISGHTALYWYRQSLGQGLEFLIYFQGNSAPDKSGLPSDRFSAERTGGSVSTLTIQRTQQEDSAVYLCAISGDTSNYGYTFGSGTRLTVV.

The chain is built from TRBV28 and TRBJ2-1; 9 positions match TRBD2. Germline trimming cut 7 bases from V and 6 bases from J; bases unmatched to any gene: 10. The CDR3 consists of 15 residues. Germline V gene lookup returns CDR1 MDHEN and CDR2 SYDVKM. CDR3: CASTPAGLASNEQFF. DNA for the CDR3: TGTGCCAGCACCCCAGCGGGACTAGCCTCCAATGAGCAGTTCTTC.

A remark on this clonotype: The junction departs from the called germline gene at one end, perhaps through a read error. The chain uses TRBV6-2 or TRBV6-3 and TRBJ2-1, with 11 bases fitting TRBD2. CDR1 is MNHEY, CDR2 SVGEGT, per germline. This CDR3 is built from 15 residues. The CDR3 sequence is CAISPPGLAVSEQFF. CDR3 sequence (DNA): TGTGCCATCAGTCCCCCGGGACTAGCGGTCTCAGAGCAGTTCTTC.

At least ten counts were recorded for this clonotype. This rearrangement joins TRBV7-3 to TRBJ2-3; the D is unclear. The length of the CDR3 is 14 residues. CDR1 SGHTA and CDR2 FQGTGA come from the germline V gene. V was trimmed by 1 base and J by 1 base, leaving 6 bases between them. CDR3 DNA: TGTGCCAGCAGCTTAAGCTGGGGCACAGATACGCAGTATTTT. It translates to CASSLSWGTDTQYF.

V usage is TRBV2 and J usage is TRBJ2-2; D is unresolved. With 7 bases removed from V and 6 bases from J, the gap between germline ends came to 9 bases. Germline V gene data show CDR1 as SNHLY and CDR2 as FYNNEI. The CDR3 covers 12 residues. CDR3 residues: CASTVFAGELFF. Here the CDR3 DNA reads TGTGCCAGCACAGTGTTCGCCGGGGAGCTGTTTTTT.

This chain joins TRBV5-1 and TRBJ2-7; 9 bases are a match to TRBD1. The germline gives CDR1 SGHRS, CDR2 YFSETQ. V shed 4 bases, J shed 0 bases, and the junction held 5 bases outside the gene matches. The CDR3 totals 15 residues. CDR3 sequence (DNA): TGCGCCAGCAGCAGGACAGGGGCCATCTCCTACGAGCAGTACTTC. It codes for CASSRTGAISYEQYF.

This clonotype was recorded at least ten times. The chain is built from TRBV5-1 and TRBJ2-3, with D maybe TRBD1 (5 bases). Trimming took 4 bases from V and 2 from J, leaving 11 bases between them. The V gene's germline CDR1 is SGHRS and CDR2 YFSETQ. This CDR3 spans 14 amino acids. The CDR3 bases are TGCGCCAGCAGCGGGCAGGGTAACACAGATACGCAGTATTTT. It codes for CASSGQGNTDTQYF.

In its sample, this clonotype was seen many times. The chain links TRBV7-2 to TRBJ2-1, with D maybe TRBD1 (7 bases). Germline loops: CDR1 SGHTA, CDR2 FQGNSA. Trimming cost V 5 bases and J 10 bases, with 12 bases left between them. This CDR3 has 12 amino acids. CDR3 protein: CASSTRGVEQFF. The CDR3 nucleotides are TGTGCCAGCAGCACCAGGGGGGTCGAGCAGTTCTTC.

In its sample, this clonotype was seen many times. CDR3 sequence reads: CASSRVALSRASTEAFF. CDR3 nucleotides: TGTGCCAGCAGTCGAGTGGCGCTTTCCAGGGCATCCACTGAAGCTTTCTTT. The chain couples TRBV27 to TRBJ1-1, with D possibly being TRBD1 (5 bases). V was pared by 5 bases and J by 4 bases, with 23 bases between. This CDR3 is 17 amino acids long. Germline V gene sequence: CDR1 MNHEY, CDR2 SMNVEV (reference sequence).

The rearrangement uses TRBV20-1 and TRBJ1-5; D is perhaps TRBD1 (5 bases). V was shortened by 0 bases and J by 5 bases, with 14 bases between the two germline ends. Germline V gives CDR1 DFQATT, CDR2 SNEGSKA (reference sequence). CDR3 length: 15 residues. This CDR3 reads CSARDFRQGDQPQHF. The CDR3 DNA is TGCAGTGCTAGAGATTTTCGGCAGGGAGATCAGCCCCAGCATTTT.

CDR3: CASSLEMGRDPEAFF. The CDR3 bases are TGTGCCAGCAGCTTAGAAATGGGCAGGGACCCTGAAGCTTTCTTT. The V gene is TRBV11-2, the J gene TRBJ1-1, with D perhaps TRBD1 (5 bases). V was clipped by 0 bases and J by 6 bases, with 14 bases between them. The CDR3 extends over 15 amino acids. Germline CDR1 reads SGHAT; CDR2 reads FQNNGV.

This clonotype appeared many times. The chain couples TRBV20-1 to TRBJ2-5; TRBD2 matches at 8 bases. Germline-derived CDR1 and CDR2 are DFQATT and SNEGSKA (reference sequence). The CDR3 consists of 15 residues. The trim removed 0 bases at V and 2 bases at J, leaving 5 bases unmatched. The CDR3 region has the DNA TGCAGTGCTAGAGATGGGGGGACTAGTCAAGAGACCCAGTACTTC. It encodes CSARDGGTSQETQYF.

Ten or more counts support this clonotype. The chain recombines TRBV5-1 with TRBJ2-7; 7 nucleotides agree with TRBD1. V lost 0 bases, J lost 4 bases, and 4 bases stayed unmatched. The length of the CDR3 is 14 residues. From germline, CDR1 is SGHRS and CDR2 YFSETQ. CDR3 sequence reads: CASSLDYRGYEQYF. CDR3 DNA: TGCGCCAGCAGCTTGGATTACAGGGGATACGAGCAGTACTTC.

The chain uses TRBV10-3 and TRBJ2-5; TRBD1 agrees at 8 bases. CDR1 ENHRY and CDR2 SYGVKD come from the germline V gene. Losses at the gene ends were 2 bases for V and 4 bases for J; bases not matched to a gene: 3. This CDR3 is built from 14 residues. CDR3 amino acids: CAISEGQGGETQYF. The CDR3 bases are TGTGCCATCAGTGAGGGACAGGGCGGAGAGACCCAGTACTTC.

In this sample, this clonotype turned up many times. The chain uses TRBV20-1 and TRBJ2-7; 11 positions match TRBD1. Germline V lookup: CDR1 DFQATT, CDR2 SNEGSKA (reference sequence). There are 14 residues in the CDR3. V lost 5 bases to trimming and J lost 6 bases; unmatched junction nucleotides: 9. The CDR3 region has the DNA TGCAGTGCTCGAGGCGGGACAGGGGGTGGCGAGCAGTACTTC. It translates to CSARGGTGGGEQYF.

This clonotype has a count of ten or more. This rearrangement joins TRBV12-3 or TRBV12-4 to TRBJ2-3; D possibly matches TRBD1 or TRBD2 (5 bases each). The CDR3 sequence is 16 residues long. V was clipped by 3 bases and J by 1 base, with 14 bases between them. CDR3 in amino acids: CASSLWGNRGTDTQYF. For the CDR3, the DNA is TGTGCCAGCAGTTTGTGGGGGAACCGAGGCACAGATACGCAGTATTTT.

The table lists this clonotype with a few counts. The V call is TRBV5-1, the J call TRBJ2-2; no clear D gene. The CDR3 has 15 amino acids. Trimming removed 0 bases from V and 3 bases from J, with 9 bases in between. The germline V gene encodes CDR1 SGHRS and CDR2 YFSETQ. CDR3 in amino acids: CASSLGTGHTGELFF. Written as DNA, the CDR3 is TGCGCCAGCAGCTTGGGCACGGGTCACACCGGGGAGCTGTTTTTT.

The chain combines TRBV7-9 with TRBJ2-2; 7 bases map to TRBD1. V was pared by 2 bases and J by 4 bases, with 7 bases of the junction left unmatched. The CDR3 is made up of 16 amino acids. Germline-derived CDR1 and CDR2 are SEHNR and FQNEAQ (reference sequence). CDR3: CASSLIGTVGTGELFF. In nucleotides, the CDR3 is TGTGCCAGCAGCTTAATTGGGACAGTCGGCACCGGGGAGCTGTTTTTT.

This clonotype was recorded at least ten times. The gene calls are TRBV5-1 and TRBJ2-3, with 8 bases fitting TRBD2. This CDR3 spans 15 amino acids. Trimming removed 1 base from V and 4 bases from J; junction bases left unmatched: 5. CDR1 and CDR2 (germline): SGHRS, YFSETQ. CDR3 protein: CASSLPAGAADTQYF. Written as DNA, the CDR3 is TGCGCCAGCAGCTTGCCAGCGGGAGCTGCAGATACGCAGTATTTT.

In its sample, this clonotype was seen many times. Written as DNA, the CDR3 is TGTGCCATCAGCGGACAGGGGGCTGGGGCCAACGTCCTGACTTTC. Amino acid sequence: CAISGQGAGANVLTF. The J gene is TRBJ2-6, the V gene TRBV10-3, with TRBD1 matching over 10 bases. The J segment lost 2 bases and the V segment lost 6 bases, leaving 1 base of the junction unmatched. CDR3 length: 15 residues. Per germline, CDR1 ENHRY and CDR2 SYGVKD.

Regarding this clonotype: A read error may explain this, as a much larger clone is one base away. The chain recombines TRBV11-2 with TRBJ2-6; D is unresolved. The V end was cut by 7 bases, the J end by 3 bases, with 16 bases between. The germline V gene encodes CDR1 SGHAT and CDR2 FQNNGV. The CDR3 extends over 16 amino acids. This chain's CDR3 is CASIRGRSYGANVLTF. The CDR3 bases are TGTGCCAGCATCCGAGGTCGAAGTTATGGGGCCAACGTCCTGACTTTC.

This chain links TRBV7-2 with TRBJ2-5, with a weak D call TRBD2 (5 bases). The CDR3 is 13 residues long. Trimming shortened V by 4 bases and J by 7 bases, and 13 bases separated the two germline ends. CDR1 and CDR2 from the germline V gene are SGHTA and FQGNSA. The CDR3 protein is CASSSTSLPTQYF. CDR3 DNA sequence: TGTGCCAGCAGCTCCACTAGTTTGCCGACCCAGTACTTC.

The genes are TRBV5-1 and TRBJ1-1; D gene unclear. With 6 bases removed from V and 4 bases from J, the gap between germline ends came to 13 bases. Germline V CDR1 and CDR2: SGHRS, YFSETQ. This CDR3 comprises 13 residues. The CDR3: CASNEGAGTEAFF. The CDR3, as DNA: TGCGCCAGCAATGAGGGCGCGGGCACTGAAGCTTTCTTT.

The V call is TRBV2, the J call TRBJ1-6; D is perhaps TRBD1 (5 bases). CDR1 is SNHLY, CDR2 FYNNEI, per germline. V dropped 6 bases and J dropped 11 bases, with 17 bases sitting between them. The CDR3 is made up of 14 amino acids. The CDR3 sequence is CASSQTSGKAPLHF. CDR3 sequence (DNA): TGTGCCAGCAGCCAAACCTCAGGGAAGGCACCCCTCCACTTT.

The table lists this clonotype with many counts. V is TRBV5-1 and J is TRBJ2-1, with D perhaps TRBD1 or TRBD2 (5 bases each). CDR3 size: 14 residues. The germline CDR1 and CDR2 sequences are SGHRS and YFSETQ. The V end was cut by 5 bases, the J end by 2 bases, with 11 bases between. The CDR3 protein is CASRIRDAYNEQFF. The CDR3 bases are TGCGCCAGCAGGATCCGGGACGCCTACAATGAGCAGTTCTTC.